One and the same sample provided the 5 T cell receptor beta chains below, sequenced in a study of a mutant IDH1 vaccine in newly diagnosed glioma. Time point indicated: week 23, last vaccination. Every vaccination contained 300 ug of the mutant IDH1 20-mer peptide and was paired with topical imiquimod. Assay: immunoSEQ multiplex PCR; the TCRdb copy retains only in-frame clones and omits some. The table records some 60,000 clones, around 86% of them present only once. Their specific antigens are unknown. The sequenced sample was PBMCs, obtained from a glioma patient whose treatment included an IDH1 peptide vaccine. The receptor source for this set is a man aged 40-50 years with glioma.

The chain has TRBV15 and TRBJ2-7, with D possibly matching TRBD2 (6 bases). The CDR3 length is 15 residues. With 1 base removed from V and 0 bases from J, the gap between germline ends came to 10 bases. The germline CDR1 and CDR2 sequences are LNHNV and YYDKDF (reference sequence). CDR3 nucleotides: TGTGCCACCAGCAGAGGGGGGGTGGGCTCCTACGAGCAGTACTTC. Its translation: CATSRGGVGSYEQYF.

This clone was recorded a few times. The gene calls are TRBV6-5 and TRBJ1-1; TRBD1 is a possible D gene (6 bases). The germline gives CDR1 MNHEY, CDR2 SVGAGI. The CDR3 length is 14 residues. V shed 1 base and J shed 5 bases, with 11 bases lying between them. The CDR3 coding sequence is TGTGCCAGCAGTTACTGGGGCAGGGGTACTGAAGCTTTCTTT. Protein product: CASSYWGRGTEAFF.

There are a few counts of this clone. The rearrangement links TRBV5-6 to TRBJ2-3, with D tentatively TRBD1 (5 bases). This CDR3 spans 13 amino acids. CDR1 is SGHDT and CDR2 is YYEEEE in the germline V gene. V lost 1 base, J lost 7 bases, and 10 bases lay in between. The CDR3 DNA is TGTGCCAGCAGCTTGAGGGGTGGCAATACGCAGTATTTT. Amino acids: CASSLRGGNTQYF.

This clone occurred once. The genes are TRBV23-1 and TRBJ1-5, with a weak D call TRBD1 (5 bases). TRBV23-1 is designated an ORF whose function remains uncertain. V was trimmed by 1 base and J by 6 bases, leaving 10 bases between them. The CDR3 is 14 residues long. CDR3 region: CASSQFQGSQPQHF. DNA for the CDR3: TGCGCCAGCAGTCAATTCCAGGGAAGTCAGCCCCAGCATTTT.

CDR3 coding DNA: TGTGCCAGCAGCTATGCGGGAGGGAGCTCCTACGAGCAGTACTTC. It codes for CASSYAGGSSYEQYF. The chain couples TRBV7-2 to TRBJ2-7; 9 bases agree with TRBD2. J lost 0 bases, V lost 4 bases, and 4 bases had no gene match. The CDR3 sequence is 15 residues long. Germline-derived CDR1 and CDR2 are SGHTA and FQGNSA.